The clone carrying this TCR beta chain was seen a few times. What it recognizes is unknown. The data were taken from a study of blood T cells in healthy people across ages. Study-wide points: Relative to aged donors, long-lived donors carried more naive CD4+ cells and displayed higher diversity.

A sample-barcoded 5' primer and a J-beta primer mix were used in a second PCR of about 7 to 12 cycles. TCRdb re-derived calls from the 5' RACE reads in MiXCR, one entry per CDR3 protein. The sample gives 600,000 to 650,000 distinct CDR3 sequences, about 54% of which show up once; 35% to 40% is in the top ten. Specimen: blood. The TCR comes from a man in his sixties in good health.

CDR3 protein: CASSDTVSSYEQYF. The CDR3 DNA is TGTGCCAGCAGTGACACTGTTAGCTCCTACGAGCAGTACTTC. The chain combines TRBV6-1 with TRBJ2-7; D not certain. Germline V gene sequence: CDR1 MNHNS, CDR2 SASEGT. The CDR3 runs 14 residues. Trimming removed 3 bases at V and 0 bases at J, with 9 bases between.